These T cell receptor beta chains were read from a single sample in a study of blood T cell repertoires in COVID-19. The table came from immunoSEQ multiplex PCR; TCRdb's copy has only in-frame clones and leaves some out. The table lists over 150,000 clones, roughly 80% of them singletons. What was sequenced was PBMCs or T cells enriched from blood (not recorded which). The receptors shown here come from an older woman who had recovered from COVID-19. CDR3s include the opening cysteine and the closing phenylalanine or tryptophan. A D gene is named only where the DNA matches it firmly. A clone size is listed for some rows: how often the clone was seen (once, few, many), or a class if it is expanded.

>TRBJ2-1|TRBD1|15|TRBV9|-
CASRATGMLNNEQFF
TGTGCCAGCAGGGCGACAGGGATGTTGAACAATGAGCAGTTCTTC
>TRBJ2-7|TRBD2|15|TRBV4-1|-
CASSRTSGGAHEQYF
TGCGCCAGCAGCCGCACTAGCGGGGGGGCCCACGAGCAGTACTTC
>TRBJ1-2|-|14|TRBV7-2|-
CASSLGSYARGYTF
TGTGCCAGCAGCTTAGGATCCTACGCGCGGGGCTACACCTTC
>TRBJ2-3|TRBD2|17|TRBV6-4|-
CASSRGPQRGAADTQYF
TGTGCCAGCAGTCGGGGACCGCAGCGGGGGGCTGCAGATACGCAGTATTTT
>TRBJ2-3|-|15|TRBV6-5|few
CASSSLGGGADTQYF
TGTGCCAGCAGTTCCCTGGGAGGGGGGGCAGATACGCAGTATTTT
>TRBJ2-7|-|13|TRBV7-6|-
CASSLGSGYEQYF
TGTGCCAGCAGCTTAGGTTCGGGCTACGAGCAGTACTTC
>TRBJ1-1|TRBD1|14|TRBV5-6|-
CASSWDRGWTEAFF
TGTGCCAGCAGCTGGGACAGGGGTTGGACTGAAGCTTTCTTT
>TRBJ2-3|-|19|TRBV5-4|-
CASSLAVGRRGAKGDTQYF
TGTGCCAGCAGCTTGGCCGTTGGTCGTCGGGGGGCCAAAGGAGATACGCAGTATTTT
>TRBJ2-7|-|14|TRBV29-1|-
CSVEGTGQGYEQYF
TGCAGCGTTGAGGGTACGGGACAAGGCTACGAGCAGTACTTC
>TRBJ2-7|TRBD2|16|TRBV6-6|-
CASSYFGTSGEHEQYF
TGTGCCAGCAGTTACTTTGGGACTAGCGGGGAACACGAGCAGTACTTC
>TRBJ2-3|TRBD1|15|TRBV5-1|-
CASSLGGQGTDTQYF
TGCGCCAGCAGCTTGGGGGGACAGGGAACAGATACGCAGTATTTT
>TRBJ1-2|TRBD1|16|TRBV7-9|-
CASSTLQTGSNYGYTF
TGTGCCAGCTCGACCCTTCAGACAGGGTCTAACTATGGCTACACCTTC
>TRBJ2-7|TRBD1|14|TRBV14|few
CASSPMGQSYEQYF
TGTGCCAGCAGCCCCATGGGACAGTCCTACGAGCAGTACTTC
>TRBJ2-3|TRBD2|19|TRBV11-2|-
CASSFVATSGGLFPDTQYF
TGTGCCAGCAGCTTCGTAGCGACTAGCGGGGGCCTATTCCCAGATACGCAGTATTTT
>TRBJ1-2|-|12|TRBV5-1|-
CASSLGGDGYTF
TGCGCCAGCAGCTTAGGCGGGGATGGCTACACCTTC
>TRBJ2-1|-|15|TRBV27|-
CASSLGSSSYNEQFF
TGTGCCAGCAGTTTAGGATCTAGCTCCTACAATGAGCAGTTCTTC
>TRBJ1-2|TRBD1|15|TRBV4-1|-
CASSHDQGAGYGYTF
TGCGCCAGCAGCCACGATCAGGGGGCTGGCTATGGCTACACCTTC
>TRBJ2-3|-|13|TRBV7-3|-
CASSPFLTDTQYF
TGTGCCAGCAGCCCCTTTCTCACAGATACGCAGTATTTT
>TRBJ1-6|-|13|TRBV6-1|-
CASSDRDGSPLHF
TGTGCCAGCAGTGACAGGGATGGATCACCCCTCCACTTT
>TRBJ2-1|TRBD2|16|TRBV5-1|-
CASSGGTSGFIHEQFF
TGCGCCAGCAGCGGGGGGACTAGCGGGTTCATCCATGAGCAGTTCTTC
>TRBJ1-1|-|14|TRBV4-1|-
CASSLEQLNTEAFF
TGCGCCAGCAGTCTGGAACAGTTGAACACTGAAGCTTTCTTT
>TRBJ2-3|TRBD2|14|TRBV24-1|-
CATSERTSGGPQYF
TGTGCCACCAGTGAGAGGACTAGCGGGGGCCCGCAGTATTTT
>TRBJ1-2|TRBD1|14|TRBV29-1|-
CSVERQGASGGYTF
TGCAGCGTTGAGAGGCAGGGGGCCTCGGGGGGCTACACCTTC
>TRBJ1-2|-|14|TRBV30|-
CAWSGMSRDYGYTF
TGTGCCTGGAGTGGAATGTCCAGGGACTATGGCTACACCTTC
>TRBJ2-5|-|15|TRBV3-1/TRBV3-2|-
CASSQDGGRVETQYF
TGTGCCAGCAGCCAAGATGGGGGCAGGGTAGAGACCCAGTACTTC